This passage covers 11 T cell receptor beta chains from one sample sequenced in a study of T-cell reconstitution after alpha-beta-depleted transplantation in children. Construction of the TCRbeta library involved unique molecular identifiers. TCRdb passed the PCR reads through MiXCR, listing each CDR3 protein once. The sample consists of 700,000 to 950,000 distinct CDR3 sequences, roughly 15% of them appearing once. The sample was PBMCs, mostly from graft donor cells, taken 360 days after TCRalphabeta/CD19-depleted stem cell transplant. Source of these receptors: a male patient aged 10-17 years who had a stem cell transplant for acute lymphoblastic leukemia, so the T cells may come from the graft donor.

This clonotype was counted between two and nine times. The V call is TRBV5-1, the J call TRBJ2-2; tentatively, D is TRBD1 (6 bases). This CDR3 is built from 16 residues. The V end was cut by 4 bases, the J end by 2 bases, with 15 bases between. Germline values: CDR1 SGHRS, CDR2 YFSETQ. The CDR3 loop is CASSTRRTENTGELFF. The CDR3 region has the DNA TGCGCCAGCAGCACCCGCAGGACAGAAAACACCGGGGAGCTGTTTTTT. The full variable domain, its missing parts supplied by reference TRBV5-1 and TRBJ2-2, is KAGVTQTPRYLIKTRGQQVTLSCSPISGHRSVSWYQQTPGQGLQFLFEYFSETQRNKGNFPGRFSGRQFSNSRSEMNVSTLELGDSALYLCASSTRRTENTGELFFGEGSRLTVL.

The chain couples TRBV14 to TRBJ2-7; D possibly corresponds to TRBD2 (6 bases). Germline V CDR1 and CDR2: SGHDN, FVKESK. Trimming took 3 bases from V and 5 from J, leaving 17 bases between them. CDR3 length: 15 amino acids. Here the CDR3 DNA reads TGTGCCAGCAGCCACCGGCGGGATTCAGTCAACGAGCAGTACTTC. It is translated as CASSHRRDSVNEQYF.

This clonotype was seen a handful of times. The chain employs TRBV13 and TRBJ2-7; TRBD2 matches at 7 bases. Losses at the gene ends were 6 bases for V and 2 bases for J; bases not matched to a gene: 10. The germline CDR1 and CDR2 sequences are PRHDT and FYEKMQ (reference sequence). The CDR3 length is 15 residues. This CDR3 is CASSPDPRGAYEQYF. The CDR3 DNA follows: TGTGCCAGCAGTCCAGATCCCCGGGGGGCCTACGAGCAGTACTTC.

V gene TRBV12-3 or TRBV12-4 combines with J gene TRBJ1-5, with 8 bases aligning to TRBD1. With 3 bases clipped from V and 5 bases from J, the junction kept 9 bases outside the gene matches. The CDR3 totals 16 residues. Here the CDR3 reads CASSFSGQVKYQPQHF. DNA of the CDR3: TGTGCCAGCAGTTTCTCGGGACAGGTAAAATATCAGCCCCAGCATTTT.

The chain employs TRBV10-3 and TRBJ2-2, with D possibly called TRBD1 or TRBD2 (6 bases each). V dropped 8 bases and J dropped 5 bases, with 15 bases sitting between them. The CDR3 is 14 amino acids. CDR1 is ENHRY, CDR2 SYGVKD, per germline. The CDR3 DNA is TGTGCCATCGGAGGGCAGGGGAGGACCGGGGAGCTGTTTTTT. Encoded protein: CAIGGQGRTGELFF.

There are a few counts of this clonotype. The chain couples TRBV12-3 or TRBV12-4 to TRBJ2-1; TRBD1 agrees at 12 bases. This CDR3 comprises 16 residues. V dropped 6 bases and J dropped 5; count of bases not matched to a gene: 8. DNA for the CDR3: TGTGCCAGCAGCCAGGACAGGGACAGGGGGCACAATGAGCAGTTCTTC. Translated, it gives CASSQDRDRGHNEQFF.

This clonotype came up many times. The CDR3 here is CASSKVGTSYEQYF. The DNA of the CDR3 is TGTGCCAGCAGCAAAGTTGGCACCTCCTACGAGCAGTACTTC. The V gene is TRBV21-1, the J gene TRBJ2-7. TRBV21-1 is described as a pseudogene. The CDR3 consists of 14 residues.

The rearrangement joins TRBV7-6 to TRBJ2-5; D may correspond to TRBD1 or TRBD2 (7 bases each). V was trimmed by 4 bases and J by 10 bases, leaving 19 bases between them. The germline gives CDR1 SGHVS, CDR2 FNYEAQ. The CDR3 is made up of 14 amino acids. Here the CDR3 DNA reads TGTGCCAGCAGCTCCCAGGGGGGGGCTGAGGTCCAGTACTTC. Translation gives CASSSQGGAEVQYF.

This clonotype was seen repeatedly, ten times or more. This chain links TRBV11-2 with TRBJ1-5; weak D call: TRBD1 (5 bases). The CDR3 spans 14 residues. The germline gives CDR1 SGHAT, CDR2 FQNNGV. V lost 4 bases and J lost 6, with 13 bases in between. The CDR3 nucleotides read TGTGCCAGCAGCTCCCCGGGGGAGGTTCAGCCCCAGCATTTT. Its protein is CASSSPGEVQPQHF. The full variable domain, in which reference TRBV11-2 and TRBJ1-5 provide the parts outside the CDR3, is EAGVAQSPRYKIIEKRQSVAFWCNPISGHATLYWYQQILGQGPKLLIQFQNNGVVDDSQLPKDRFSAERLKGVDSTLKIQPAKLEDSAVYLCASSSPGEVQPQHFGDGTRLSIL.

Many counts were recorded for this clonotype. This chain links TRBV10-3 with TRBJ2-1; TRBD2 is a possible D gene (5 bases). Deletions cut 7 bases from V and 5 bases from J, with 12 bases between. The length of the CDR3 is 13 residues. Germline V gene lookup returns CDR1 ENHRY and CDR2 SYGVKD. Written as DNA, the CDR3 is TGTGCCATCAAGCGGCTAGTTAACAATGAGCAGTTCTTC. This codes for CAIKRLVNNEQFF.

This clonotype has more than one count but fewer than ten. V gene TRBV19 combines with J gene TRBJ2-2; D gene ambiguous. This CDR3 has 14 residues. The V end lost 7 bases, the J end lost 0 bases, and 9 bases lay between the germline ends. CDR1 is LNHDA and CDR2 is SQIVND in the germline V gene (reference sequence). The CDR3 loop reads CASTRQPNTGELFF. In DNA form, the CDR3 reads TGTGCCAGTACTAGACAACCGAACACCGGGGAGCTGTTTTTT.